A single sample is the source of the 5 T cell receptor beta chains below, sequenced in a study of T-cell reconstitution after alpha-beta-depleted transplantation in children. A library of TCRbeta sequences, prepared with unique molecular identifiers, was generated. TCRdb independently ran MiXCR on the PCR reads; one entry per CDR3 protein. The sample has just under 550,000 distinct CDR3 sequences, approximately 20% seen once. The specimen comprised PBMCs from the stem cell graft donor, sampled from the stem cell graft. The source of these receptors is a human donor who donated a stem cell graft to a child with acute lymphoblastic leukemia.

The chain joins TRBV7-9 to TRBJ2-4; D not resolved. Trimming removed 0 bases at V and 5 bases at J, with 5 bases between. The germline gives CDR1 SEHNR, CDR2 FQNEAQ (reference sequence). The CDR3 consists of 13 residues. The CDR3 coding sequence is TGTGCCAGCAGCTTAGCTAGGGAAAACATTCAGTACTTC. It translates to CASSLARENIQYF.

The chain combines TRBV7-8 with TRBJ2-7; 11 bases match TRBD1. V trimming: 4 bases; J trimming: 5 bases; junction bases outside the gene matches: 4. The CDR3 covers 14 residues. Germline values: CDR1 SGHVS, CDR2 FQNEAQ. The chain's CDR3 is CASSSDRGRHEQYF. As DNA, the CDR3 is TGTGCCAGCAGCTCGGACAGGGGGCGCCACGAGCAGTACTTC.

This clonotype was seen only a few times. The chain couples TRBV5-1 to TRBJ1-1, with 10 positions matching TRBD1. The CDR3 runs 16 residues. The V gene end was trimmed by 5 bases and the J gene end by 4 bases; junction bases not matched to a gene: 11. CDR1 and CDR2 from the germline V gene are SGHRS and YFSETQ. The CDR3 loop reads CASRGGQGMDATEAFF. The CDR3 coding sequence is TGCGCCAGCAGGGGGGGACAGGGGATGGATGCCACTGAAGCTTTCTTT.

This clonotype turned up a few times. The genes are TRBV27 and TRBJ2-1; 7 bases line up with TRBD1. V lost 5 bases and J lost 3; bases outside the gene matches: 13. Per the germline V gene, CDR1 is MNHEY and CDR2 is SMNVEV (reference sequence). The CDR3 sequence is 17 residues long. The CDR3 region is CASSGSEQGTLYNEQFF. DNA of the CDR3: TGTGCCAGCAGTGGGTCGGAACAGGGGACCCTCTACAATGAGCAGTTCTTC.

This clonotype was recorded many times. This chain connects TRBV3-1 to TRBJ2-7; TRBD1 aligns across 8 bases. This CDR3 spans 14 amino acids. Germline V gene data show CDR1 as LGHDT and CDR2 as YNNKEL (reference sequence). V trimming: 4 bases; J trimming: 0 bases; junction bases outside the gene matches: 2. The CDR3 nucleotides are TGTGCCAGCAGCCCAGGACAGGGCTCCTACGAGCAGTACTTC. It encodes CASSPGQGSYEQYF.